The clone carrying this T cell receptor beta chain has only a few counts. Antigen unknown. This sample was taken from a study of T cell repertoires in cytomegalovirus infection. Study at large: Based on public TCR beta signatures, there were indications of CMV infection and of a matching HLA type.

Via MiXCR, TCRdb re-called the reads, giving one row per CDR3 protein. Found here are about 360,000 distinct CDR3 sequences, 15% to 20% of them singletons; the top ten hold around 8.6%. Trimming pared 5 bases from V and 0 bases from J, leaving 8 bases between. The CDR3 has 13 amino acids. The V gene's germline CDR1 is SGHVS and CDR2 FNYEAQ. Study-wide findings and caveats: Ex vivo, HLA-C-restricted CMV-specific TCR beta clonotypes prevailed over the rest of the response.

Sequenced: PBMCs. The receptor was derived from a human donor in good health (CMV status not recorded). Some clones in this sample may be carry-over from other donors' samples. The chain is built from TRBV7-6 and TRBJ2-7; D is possibly TRBD2 (5 bases). The CDR3 bases are TGTGCCAGCAGCCGTACTAGCTCCTACGAGCAGTACTTC. It codes for CASSRTSSYEQYF.